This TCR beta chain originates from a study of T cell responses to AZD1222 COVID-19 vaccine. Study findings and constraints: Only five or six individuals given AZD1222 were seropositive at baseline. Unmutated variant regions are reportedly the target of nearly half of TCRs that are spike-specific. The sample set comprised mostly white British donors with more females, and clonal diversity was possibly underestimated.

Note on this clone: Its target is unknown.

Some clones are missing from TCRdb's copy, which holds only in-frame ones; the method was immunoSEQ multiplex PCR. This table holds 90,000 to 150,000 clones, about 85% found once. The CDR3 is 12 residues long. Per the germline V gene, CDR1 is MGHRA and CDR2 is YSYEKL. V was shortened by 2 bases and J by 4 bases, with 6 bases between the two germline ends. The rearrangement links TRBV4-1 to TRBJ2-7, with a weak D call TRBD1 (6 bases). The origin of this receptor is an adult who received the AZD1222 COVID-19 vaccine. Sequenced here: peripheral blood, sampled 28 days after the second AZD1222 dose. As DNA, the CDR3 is TGCGCCAGCAGCCAAACAGGGTACGAGCAGTACTTC. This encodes CASSQTGYEQYF.